The 6 T cell receptor beta chains reported below all come from one sample, sequenced in a study of graft-versus-host responses after intestinal transplantation. The table came from immunoSEQ multiplex PCR; TCRdb's copy has only in-frame clones and leaves some out. The sample carries some 41,000 clones, roughly 96% recorded once. Antigens of these TCRs are unknown. Sequenced here: unstimulated CD8+ T cells sorted from spleen or lymph node cells, sampled before transplant. These receptors came from a human donor who was the organ donor for an intestinal transplant.

CDR3 DNA: TGTGCCAGCAGTTTATGGACAGGGTCCCACGAGCAGTACTTC. Its protein is CASSLWTGSHEQYF. The chain uses TRBV27 and TRBJ2-7, with 8 bases aligning to TRBD1. Germline V gives CDR1 MNHEY, CDR2 SMNVEV (reference sequence). The trim removed 1 base at V and 5 bases at J, leaving 4 bases unmatched. The CDR3 is made up of 14 amino acids.

The chain joins TRBV10-2 to TRBJ1-2, with D unclear. Germline V gene data show CDR1 as WSHSY and CDR2 as SAAADI. Trimming removed 0 bases at V and 0 bases at J, with 5 bases between. The CDR3 is 14 residues long. The CDR3 coding sequence is TGCGCCAGCAGTGAGTCGGGAGCTAACTATGGCTACACCTTC. As protein: CASSESGANYGYTF.

This rearrangement joins TRBV7-6 to TRBJ2-1, with TRBD1 identical over 9 bases. Germline CDR1 and CDR2: SGHVS and FNYEAQ. The junction had 7 bases not matched to a gene; V was cut back by 0 bases and J by 7 bases. The CDR3 spans 16 residues. CDR3 region: CASSLAAGTGMNEQFF. The CDR3 DNA is TGTGCCAGCAGCTTAGCCGCCGGGACAGGGATGAATGAGCAGTTCTTC.

The chain uses TRBV13 and TRBJ2-5, with TRBD2 matching over 9 bases. The CDR3 extends over 16 amino acids. The germline V gene encodes CDR1 PRHDT and CDR2 FYEKMQ (reference sequence). The V and J ends lost 0 bases and 1 base, in that order; junction bases with no gene match: 3. The CDR3 spells CASSLGPLAGQETQYF. CDR3 sequence (DNA): TGTGCCAGCAGCTTAGGCCCACTAGCGGGCCAAGAGACCCAGTACTTC.

The chain carries TRBV5-8 and TRBJ2-1, with TRBD2 matching over 7 bases. The ends lost 0 bases at V and 1 base at J; junction bases unmatched: 7. Looked up from germline, CDR1 is SGHTS and CDR2 is YDEGEE. The CDR3 contains 17 residues. The CDR3 protein is CASSLAQAGVSYNEQFF. The CDR3 bases are TGTGCCAGCAGCTTGGCCCAGGCGGGGGTATCCTACAATGAGCAGTTCTTC. Complete variable domain (other parts from reference TRBV5-8 and TRBJ2-1): EAGVTQSPTHLIKTRGQQATLRCSPISGHTSVYWYQQALGLGLQFLLWYDEGEERNRGNFPPRFSGRQFPNYSSELNVNALELEDSALYLCASSLAQAGVSYNEQFFGPGTRLTVL.

The rearrangement joins TRBV21-1 to TRBJ2-1; the D call of TRBD2 is as the table states it, not checked on the DNA. TRBV21-1 represents a pseudogene. This CDR3 comprises 17 residues. The CDR3 reads CASSKVAGTSPNNEQFF. CDR3 DNA: TGTGCCAGCAGCAAAGTGGCCGGGACTAGCCCGAACAATGAGCAGTTCTTC.